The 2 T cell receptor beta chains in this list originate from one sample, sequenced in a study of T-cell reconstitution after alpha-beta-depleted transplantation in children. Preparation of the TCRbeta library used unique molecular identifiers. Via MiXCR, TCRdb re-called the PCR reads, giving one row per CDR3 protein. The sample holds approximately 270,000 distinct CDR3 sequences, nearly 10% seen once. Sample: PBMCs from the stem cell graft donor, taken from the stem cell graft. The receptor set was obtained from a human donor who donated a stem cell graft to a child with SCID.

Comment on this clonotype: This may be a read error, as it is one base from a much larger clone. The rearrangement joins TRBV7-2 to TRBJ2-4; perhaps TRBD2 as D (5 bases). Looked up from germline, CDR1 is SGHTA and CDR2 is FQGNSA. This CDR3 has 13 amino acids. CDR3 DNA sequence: TGTGACAGCAGCTTACTCGGGGAAAACATTCAGTACTTC. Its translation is CDSSLLGENIQYF.

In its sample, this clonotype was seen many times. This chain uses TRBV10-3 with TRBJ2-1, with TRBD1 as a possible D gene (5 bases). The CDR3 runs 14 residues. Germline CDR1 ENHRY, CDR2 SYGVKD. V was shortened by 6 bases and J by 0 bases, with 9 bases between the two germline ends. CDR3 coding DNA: TGTGCCATCAGAACAGGTAGCTCCTACAATGAGCAGTTCTTC. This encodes CAIRTGSSYNEQFF.